This T cell receptor (beta chain) was identified in a study of early T cells in non-severe SARS-CoV-2 infection (dated by TCRdb to the early 2020s). Notes on the research overall: Because TCR sequencing relied on bulk RNA taken from unsorted whole blood, pairing of alpha and beta chains was not possible.

This was a case-control study nested in a cohort of healthcare workers in London, UK, who had nasopharyngeal swab PCR tests and blood samples taken every week. Healthcare workers were enrolled in the week of the UK lockdown, from 23 to 31 March 2020, and were followed every week for up to roughly 15 weeks. With regard to this clonotype: Its antigen is currently not known. No base quality information exists; no much larger clone differs at one position.

Libraries were constructed by 5' RACE. Instrument used: NextSeq 500. Unique molecular identifiers were attached to individual cDNA molecules in the TCR library protocol so that sequencing error and PCR bias could be corrected. Sequencing covered both TCR alpha and beta chains, and within each sample the abundances of alpha and beta sequences were tightly co-correlated. Per the authors' processing: Decombinator V4 was used to annotate TCR sequences for V gene, J gene and CDR3. TCRs were defined as expanded if a significant change between any two time points was detected under a Poisson model with p below 0.0001. Abundances of TCRs were expressed as counts per million after normalisation to the total number of TCRs sequenced in each sample. MAIT TCRs were defined by TRAV1-2 paired with TRAJ12, TRAJ20 or TRAJ33, and iNKT TCRs by TRAV10 paired with TRAJ18. A search of VDJdb, accessed on 1 November 2021, was run for TCRs annotated to CMV, EBV and SARS-CoV-2, with TCRs annotated for multiple antigens excluded. Starting from the raw public reads, TCRdb applied fastp trimming at Q25, assembled clones with MiXCR and retained in-frame beta chains. Entries are consolidated by CDR3 protein sequence, retaining the most common genes and DNA. TCRdb's processing, not the authors' own work, is the source of the V and J calls. The sample includes about 22,000 distinct CDR3 sequences, with 3.5% to 5% observed a single time. In total, the top ten clones hold approximately 7.8% of the sample.

Inclusive of the bounding cysteine and phenylalanine, the CDR3 is 16 residues long. The only DNA kept is the CDR3, 48 bases in frame from the first base. V lost 3 bases and J lost 4 bases, and the count of bases not matched to a germline gene is 11. Taken from the germline V gene, the CDR1 and CDR2 loops are MDHEN and SYDVKM. Study-wide conclusions, independent of this receptor: VDJdb matching was skewed toward anti-spike CD8 responses, so virus-specific expansions were likely underestimated and private and CD4 specificities were missed.

The origin of this receptor is an adult who was a healthcare worker with PCR-confirmed SARS-CoV-2 infection or an uninfected control (not recorded which). The material sequenced was whole blood. The V gene is TRBV28 and the J gene is TRBJ1-2, and TRBD1 matches 7 of the central bases. The CDR3 in this case is CASSFRGDSTLYGYTF. The sequence in DNA is TGTGCCAGCAGTTTCCGAGGGGACAGTACTCTCTATGGCTACACCTTC.